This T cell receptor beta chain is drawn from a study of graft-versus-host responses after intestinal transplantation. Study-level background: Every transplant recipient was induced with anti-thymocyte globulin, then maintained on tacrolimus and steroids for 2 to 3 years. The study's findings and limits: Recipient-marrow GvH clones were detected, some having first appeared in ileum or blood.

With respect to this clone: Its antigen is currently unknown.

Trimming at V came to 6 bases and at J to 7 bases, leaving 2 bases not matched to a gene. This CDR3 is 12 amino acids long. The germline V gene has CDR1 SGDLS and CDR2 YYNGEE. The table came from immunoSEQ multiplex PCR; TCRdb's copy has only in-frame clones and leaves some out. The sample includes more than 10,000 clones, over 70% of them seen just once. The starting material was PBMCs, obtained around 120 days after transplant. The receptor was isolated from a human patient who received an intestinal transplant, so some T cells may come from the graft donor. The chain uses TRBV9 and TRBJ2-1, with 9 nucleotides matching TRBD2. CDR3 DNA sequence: TGTGCCAGCAACGCGGGAGGGAATGAGCAGTTCTTC. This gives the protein CASNAGGNEQFF.